The rows below give T cell receptor beta chains drawn from one sample of a study of T cell responses to AZD1222 COVID-19 vaccine. Profiled with immunoSEQ multiplex PCR; TCRdb holds only in-frame clones, not every one. The repertoire holds fewer than 300,000 clones, with 80% to 95% as singletons. The material was peripheral blood, obtained on day 0 of AZD1222 vaccination. These receptors came from an adult in good health. The CDR3 runs from the conserved cysteine through the conserved F or W. Fields, in order: J gene, clone size, V gene, D gene, CDR3 DNA, CDR3 protein. A D gene is named only where the DNA matches it firmly. The size of a clone is reported for some rows only, either as once, few or many, or as a class for expanded clones.

TRBJ1-1	.	TRBV7-9	TRBD1	TGTGCCAGCAGCTACCGGAGGGACAGGCCGCGGGACACTGAAGCTTTCTTT	CASSYRRDRPRDTEAFF
TRBJ1-1	.	TRBV28	.	TGTGCCAGCAGTTTTAGGTTAATGAACACTGAAGCTTTCTTT	CASSFRLMNTEAFF
TRBJ2-2	.	TRBV7-3	.	TGTGCCAGCAGCTCAACCACGGGGCATGGCGGGGAGCTGTTTTTT	CASSSTTGHGGELFF
TRBJ1-3	.	TRBV6-1	.	TGTGCCAGCAGGGAAGGGGTGGAGAGCTCTGGAAACACCATATATTTT	CASREGVESSGNTIYF
TRBJ2-1	.	TRBV28	.	TGTGCCAGCAGTTCTCGAGGGAGTGGCTACAATGAGCAGTTCTTC	CASSSRGSGYNEQFF
TRBJ1-3	.	TRBV4-1	.	TGCGCCAGCAGCCAAACCGCCATGACAGCCTTCTCTGGAAACACCATATATTTT	CASSQTAMTAFSGNTIYF
TRBJ2-2	.	TRBV10-2	.	TGCGCCAGCAGGTCAATAGGAGGTACCGGGGAGCTGTTTTTT	CASRSIGGTGELFF
TRBJ2-7	once	TRBV3-1/TRBV3-2	.	TGTGCCAGCAGCCAACGGGGGGCCGGCTACGAGCAGTACTTC	CASSQRGAGYEQYF
TRBJ2-2	.	TRBV19	.	TGTGCCAGTAGGAGACAGGGCGGGGGGACCGGGGAGCTGTTTTTT	CASRRQGGGTGELFF
TRBJ1-1	.	TRBV7-2	.	TGTGCCAGCAGCTTAGGGGCTACAGGGTTGGGAGCTTTCTTT	CASSLGATGLGAFF
TRBJ2-7	once	TRBV29-1	.	TGCAGCGTTCAATTTGGAGGCCTTACCTACGAGCAGTACTTC	CSVQFGGLTYEQYF
TRBJ2-7	.	TRBV19	.	TGTGCCAGTAGTATGGGCAGGGGACCCGAGCAGTACTTC	CASSMGRGPEQYF
TRBJ1-6	.	TRBV19	.	TGTGCCAGTAGTATGGCGCCGCTCTTCAATTCACCCCTCCACTTT	CASSMAPLFNSPLHF
TRBJ2-1	.	TRBV7-2	TRBD2	TGTGCCAGCAGCTTAGTGGCGGGAGGGCCCGGCAATGAGCAGTTCTTC	CASSLVAGGPGNEQFF
TRBJ2-7	.	TRBV5-1	.	TGCGCCAGCAGCCTGGCCCCAGGGAGCTCCTACGAGCAGTACTTC	CASSLAPGSSYEQYF
TRBJ1-1	once	TRBV3-1/TRBV3-2	.	TGTGCCAGCAGCCTTGGATCAAACACTGAAGCTTTCTTT	CASSLGSNTEAFF
TRBJ1-5	.	TRBV12-3/TRBV12-4	.	TGTGCCAGCAGCACGAGCAATCAGCCCCAGCATTTT	CASSTSNQPQHF
TRBJ2-3	.	TRBV7-8	TRBD1	TGTGCCAGCAGCTTAGAGCCAGGGGGTCCCACAGATACGCAGTATTTT	CASSLEPGGPTDTQYF
TRBJ2-3	.	TRBV10-3	.	TGTGCCATGGGGCCAGCGGCAGATACGCAGTATTTT	CAMGPAADTQYF
TRBJ2-1	.	TRBV6-2/TRBV6-3	TRBD2	TGTGCCAGCAGTTACTTACTGATAGGGCGGGAGAAGAGAAATGAGCAGTTCTTC	CASSYLLIGREKRNEQFF
TRBJ2-1	.	TRBV24-1	.	TGTGCCACTGGGATATACAATGAGCAGTTCTTC	CATGIYNEQFF
TRBJ2-7	.	TRBV5-1	.	TGCGCCAGCACCGATGGACAGTTCTACGAGCAGTACTTC	CASTDGQFYEQYF
TRBJ1-1	.	TRBV15	.	TGTGCCACCCCTGGGGCCAACACTGAAGCTTTCTTT	CATPGANTEAFF
TRBJ1-1	once	TRBV2	.	TGTGCCAGCAGTGATAGGGCAGAGAATACTGAAGCTTTCTTT	CASSDRAENTEAFF
TRBJ1-4	.	TRBV15	.	TGTGCCACCAGCAGGGGTCCCGGTAGGGGGGAGGAAAAACTGTTTTTT	CATSRGPGRGEEKLFF
TRBJ2-7	.	TRBV28	TRBD2	TGTGCCAGCAGTTTCCCGACTAGCGGGGCCATCTCCTACGAGCAGTACTTC	CASSFPTSGAISYEQYF
TRBJ2-7	.	TRBV3-1/TRBV3-2	.	TGTGCCAGCAGTATCTCGGCCCTGGGGGAGCAGTACTTC	CASSISALGEQYF
TRBJ2-7	.	TRBV11-2	.	TGTGCCAGCAGCACCCACTTCGATTCCTACGAGCAGTACTTC	CASSTHFDSYEQYF
TRBJ2-3	.	TRBV10-3	TRBD2	TGTGCCATCAGTGAACTAGCGGGGGGGCGAGATACGCAGTATTTT	CAISELAGGRDTQYF
TRBJ2-5	.	TRBV20-1	TRBD2	TGCAGTGAGGCGGGGGGGGAGACCCAGTACTTC	CSEAGGETQYF
TRBJ1-5	.	TRBV29-1	.	TGCAGCGTAAAAGACGGGGGCAATCAGCCCCAGCATTTT	CSVKDGGNQPQHF
TRBJ1-1	.	TRBV7-9	.	TGTGCCAGCAGCTTAGGGGGTATGGGCACTGAAGCTTTCTTT	CASSLGGMGTEAFF
TRBJ1-2	.	TRBV6-6	TRBD1	TGTGCCAGCAGTTACCTTGGGACAGGGGGAAGAGGCTACACCTTC	CASSYLGTGGRGYTF
TRBJ2-7	.	TRBV6-5	TRBD1	TGTGCCAGCAGTCCAGGGACAGACTTCTACGAGCAGTACTTC	CASSPGTDFYEQYF
TRBJ2-3	.	TRBV6-2/TRBV6-3	TRBD1	TGTGCCAGCAGTTACTCGAACAGGGGCGATACGCAGTATTTT	CASSYSNRGDTQYF
TRBJ2-7	.	TRBV28	TRBD2	TGTGCCAGCAGTTCCTCTAGCGGGGTGTCCTACGAGCAGTACTTC	CASSSSSGVSYEQYF
TRBJ1-2	.	TRBV2	.	TGTGCCAGCAGTGCGCGGCTGGGCGATGGCTACACCTTC	CASSARLGDGYTF
TRBJ2-1	.	TRBV5-4	TRBD2	TGTGCCAGCGGCGGGGGGGGCAAGCTAACGAGCTCCTACAATGAGCAGTTCTTC	CASGGGGKLTSSYNEQFF
TRBJ1-3	.	TRBV28	.	TGTGCCAGCAGCCTAATAGGGATCCGTGGAAACACCATATATTTT	CASSLIGIRGNTIYF
TRBJ2-7	.	TRBV20-1	.	TGCAGTGCCGTCGCCGAGCCGGTGCAGTACTTC	CSAVAEPVQYF
TRBJ2-1	.	TRBV28	TRBD1	TGTGCCAGCAGTTTCACCCGGACAGGGATTATGAATGAGCAGTTCTTC	CASSFTRTGIMNEQFF
TRBJ1-4	.	TRBV28	.	TGTGCCAGCAGTATCCTGGCAGCAACTAATGAAAAACTGTTTTTT	CASSILAATNEKLFF
TRBJ2-5	.	TRBV7-2	TRBD2	TGTGCCAGCAGCCCGCCGGGACTAGCGGGAGAGACCCAGTACTTC	CASSPPGLAGETQYF